A single sample gave rise to the 16 T cell receptor beta chains below, sequenced in a study of T cells in Graves' hyperthyroidism and ophthalmopathy. The CDR3 regions of TCR beta were amplified from RNA transcripts. RT-PCR in the first round (using the HTBI primer set) targeted the TCR CDR3. TCRdb re-called the multiplex PCR reads with MiXCR, one entry per CDR3 protein. The data show about 700,000 distinct CDR3 sequences, around 13% seen once. Sequences were obtained from blood. These receptor sequences come from a woman younger than 35 with Graves' hyperthyroidism.

There are many counts of this clonotype. V and J are TRBV5-1 and TRBJ1-3; 9 bases agree with TRBD1. J lost 0 bases, V lost 3 bases, and 7 bases had no gene match. This CDR3 has 17 amino acids. Germline-derived CDR1 and CDR2 are SGHRS and YFSETQ. The CDR3 loop reads CASSSALTGGSGNTIYF. The CDR3, as DNA: TGCGCCAGCAGCTCGGCCCTGACAGGGGGCTCTGGAAACACCATATATTTT.

This clonotype was counted a few times. This chain uses TRBV5-1 with TRBJ2-3; 9 bases line up with TRBD2. CDR3 length equals 17 residues. Trimming cost V 0 bases and J 4 bases; bases outside gene matches: 9. The germline V gene encodes CDR1 SGHRS and CDR2 YFSETQ. The CDR3 nucleotides read TGCGCCAGCAGCTTGGGCCCGGGACTAGCCTCCCCAGATACGCAGTATTTT. This codes for CASSLGPGLASPDTQYF.

This clonotype was seen more than once but under ten times. The chain employs TRBV29-1 and TRBJ2-3, with D perhaps TRBD2 (7 bases). Trimming shortened V by 4 bases and J by 2 bases, and 16 bases separated the two germline ends. Germline values: CDR1 SQVTM, CDR2 ANQGSEA. The CDR3 length is 15 residues. CDR3 DNA sequence: TGCAGCGTTGTGAGGGGGAGGGCCCACACAGATACGCAGTATTTT. Its protein product is CSVVRGRAHTDTQYF.

In its sample, this clonotype was seen a few times. V gene TRBV7-9 combines with J gene TRBJ2-2; 9 bases are shared with TRBD1. V lost 7 bases to trimming and J lost 6 bases; unmatched junction nucleotides: 9. Germline CDR1 and CDR2: SEHNR and FQNEAQ (reference sequence). The CDR3 spans 15 residues. The CDR3, as DNA: TGTGCCAGCACCCTACAGGGGGCCATGGCCGGGGAGCTGTTTTTT. It is translated as CASTLQGAMAGELFF.

This clonotype was counted at least ten times. This chain joins TRBV28 and TRBJ2-7, with D hard to call. This CDR3 region has 13 residues. CDR1 and CDR2 from the germline V gene are MDHEN and SYDVKM. V gave up 4 bases and J gave up 2 bases, with 9 bases separating them. The CDR3, as DNA: TGTGCCAGCAGTTCCAATCCTACCTACGAGCAGTACTTC. This gives the protein CASSSNPTYEQYF. Full variable domain (missing parts from reference TRBV28 and TRBJ2-7): DVKVTQSSRYLVKRTGEKVFLECVQDMDHENMFWYRQDPGLGLRLIYFSYDVKMKEKGDIPEGYSVSREKKERFSLILESASTNQTSMYLCASSSNPTYEQYFGPGTRLTVT.

This clonotype was detected a few times. The chain uses TRBV12-3 or TRBV12-4 and TRBJ2-7; 7 bases are shared with TRBD2. The trim removed 6 bases at V and 2 bases at J, leaving 10 bases unmatched. The CDR3 consists of 15 residues. The CDR3 sequence: CASSPSGVGPYEQYF. CDR3 nucleotides: TGTGCCAGCAGCCCAAGCGGGGTGGGACCCTACGAGCAGTACTTC.

This clonotype was observed a few times. The V call is TRBV12-5, the J call TRBJ2-7; possibly TRBD2 for D (5 bases). Germline-derived CDR1 and CDR2 are LGHNT and FRNRAP. The V gene lost 1 base and the J gene lost 5 bases, with 18 bases spanning the gap. The CDR3 has 16 amino acids. This CDR3 is CASGLATLRTVNEQYF. CDR3 nucleotides: TGTGCTAGTGGTTTGGCGACTCTTCGGACTGTAAACGAGCAGTACTTC.

This clonotype came up a few times. The V and J genes are TRBV3-1 and TRBJ1-3; D is unclear. Looked up from germline, CDR1 is LGHDT and CDR2 is YNNKEL (reference sequence). Trimming left V 0 bases short and J 3 bases short, with 6 bases between. CDR3 length equals 14 residues. CDR3 sequence reads: CASSQDRFGNTIYF. The CDR3 region has the DNA TGTGCCAGCAGCCAAGATCGCTTTGGAAACACCATATATTTT.

This chain links TRBV30 with TRBJ1-3, with 7 bases identical to TRBD1. There are 15 residues in the CDR3. CDR1 is GTSNPN, CDR2 SVGIG, per germline (reference sequence). J lost 4 bases, V lost 4 bases, and 10 bases had no gene match. The CDR3, as DNA: TGTGCCTGGACTCAATCTAGGGGGCGCGGAAACACCATATATTTT. Its protein is CAWTQSRGRGNTIYF.

J is TRBJ2-7 and V is TRBV6-6; no clear D gene. Germline CDR1 is MNHNY and CDR2 is SVGAGI (reference sequence). The CDR3 runs 13 residues. Trimming stripped 2 bases from V and 0 bases from J, with 5 bases between. DNA of the CDR3: TGTGCCAGCAGTTACACGCACTCCTACGAGCAGTACTTC. It specifies CASSYTHSYEQYF.

This clonotype was seen ten or more times. This chain uses TRBV5-1 with TRBJ1-4, with D maybe TRBD1 (6 bases). The CDR3 extends over 15 amino acids. Trimming cost V 4 bases and J 0 bases, with 10 bases left between them. Germline CDR1 reads SGHRS; CDR2 reads YFSETQ. CDR3 nucleotide sequence: TGCGCCAGCAGCCCGTGGACAGCAACTAATGAAAAACTGTTTTTT. Protein: CASSPWTATNEKLFF. Variable domain in full (rest from reference TRBV5-1 and TRBJ1-4): KAGVTQTPRYLIKTRGQQVTLSCSPISGHRSVSWYQQTPGQGLQFLFEYFSETQRNKGNFPGRFSGRQFSNSRSEMNVSTLELGDSALYLCASSPWTATNEKLFFGSGTQLSVL.

V and J are TRBV5-5 and TRBJ2-7; D is undetermined. CDR3 size: 14 residues. Germline V gene lookup returns CDR1 SGHKS and CDR2 YYEKEE (reference sequence). The V end was cut by 2 bases, the J end by 0 bases, with 9 bases between. The CDR3, as DNA: TGTGCCAGCAGCTTACAGCTCGTCTCCTACGAGCAGTACTTC. The encoded protein is CASSLQLVSYEQYF. Filled out from reference TRBV5-5 and TRBJ2-7, the complete variable domain reads DAGVTQSPTHLIKTRGQQVTLRCSPISGHKSVSWYQQVLGQGPQFIFQYYEKEERGRGNFPDRFSARQFPNYSSELNVNALLLGDSALYLCASSLQLVSYEQYFGPGTRLTVT.

The table lists this clonotype with many counts. This chain's CDR3 is CASSLRRELAEAFF. The CDR3 nucleotides are TGTGCCAGCAGTTTACGCCGGGAGTTGGCTGAAGCTTTCTTT. The rearrangement joins TRBV28 to TRBJ1-1, with D hard to call. V lost 2 bases, J lost 6 bases, and 13 bases lay in between. The germline V gene has CDR1 MDHEN and CDR2 SYDVKM. The CDR3 loop spans 14 amino acids.

The chain couples TRBV29-1 to TRBJ2-1; D gene ambiguous. V shed 0 bases and J shed 0 bases, with 15 bases lying between them. The V gene's germline CDR1 is SQVTM and CDR2 ANQGSEA. The CDR3 extends over 17 amino acids. The CDR3 reads CSVEDLARRSSYNEQFF. For the CDR3, the DNA is TGCAGCGTTGAAGATCTGGCTCGTAGAAGCTCCTACAATGAGCAGTTCTTC.

This clonotype has more than one count but fewer than ten. This chain's CDR3 is CAISDPGIRDEQFF. The CDR3 DNA reads as TGTGCCATCAGTGACCCGGGAATTAGGGATGAGCAGTTCTTC. The chain is built from TRBV10-3 and TRBJ2-1, with D possibly being TRBD2 (5 bases). This CDR3 is built from 14 residues. V dropped 3 bases and J dropped 8 bases, with 14 bases sitting between them. Germline lookup yields CDR1 ENHRY and CDR2 SYGVKD.

Many counts were recorded for this clonotype. The chain couples TRBV20-1 to TRBJ2-7, with 12 positions matching TRBD2. V shed 0 bases and J 1 base; nucleotides not matched to a gene: 13. Germline lookup yields CDR1 DFQATT and CDR2 SNEGSKA (reference sequence). The CDR3 loop spans 19 amino acids. The CDR3 sequence is CSARDRGLAGGPFSYEQYF. CDR3 sequence (DNA): TGCAGTGCTAGAGATCGGGGGCTAGCGGGAGGGCCCTTTTCCTACGAGCAGTACTTC.